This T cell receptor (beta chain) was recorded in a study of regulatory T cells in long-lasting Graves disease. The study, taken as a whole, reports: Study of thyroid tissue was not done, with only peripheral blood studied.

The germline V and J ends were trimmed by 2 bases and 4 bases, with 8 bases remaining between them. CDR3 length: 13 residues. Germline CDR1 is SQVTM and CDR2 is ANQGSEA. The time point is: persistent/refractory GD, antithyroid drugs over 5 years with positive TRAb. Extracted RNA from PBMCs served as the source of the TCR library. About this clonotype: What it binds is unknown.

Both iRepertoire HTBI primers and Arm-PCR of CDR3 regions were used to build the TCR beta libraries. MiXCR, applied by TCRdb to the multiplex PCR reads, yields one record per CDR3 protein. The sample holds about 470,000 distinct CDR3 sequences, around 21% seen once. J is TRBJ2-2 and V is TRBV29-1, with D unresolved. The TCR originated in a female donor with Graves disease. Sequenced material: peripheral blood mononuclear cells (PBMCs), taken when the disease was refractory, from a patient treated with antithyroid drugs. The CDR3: CSVERGGTGELFF. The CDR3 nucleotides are TGCAGCGTTGAAAGAGGCGGCACCGGGGAGCTGTTTTTT.